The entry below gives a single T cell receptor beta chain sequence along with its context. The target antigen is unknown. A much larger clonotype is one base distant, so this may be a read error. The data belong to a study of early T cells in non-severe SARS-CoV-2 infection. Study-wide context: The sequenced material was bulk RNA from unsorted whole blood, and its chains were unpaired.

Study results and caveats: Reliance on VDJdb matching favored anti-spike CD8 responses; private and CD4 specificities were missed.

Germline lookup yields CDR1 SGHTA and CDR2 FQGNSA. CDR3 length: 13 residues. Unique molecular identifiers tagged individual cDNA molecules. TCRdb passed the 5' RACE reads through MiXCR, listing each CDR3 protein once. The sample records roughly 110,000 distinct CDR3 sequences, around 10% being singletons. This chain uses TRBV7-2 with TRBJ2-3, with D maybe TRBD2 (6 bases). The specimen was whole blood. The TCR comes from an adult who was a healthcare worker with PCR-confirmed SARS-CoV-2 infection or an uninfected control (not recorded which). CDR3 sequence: CARSLAFAGTQYF. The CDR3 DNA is TGTGCCAGGAGCTTAGCTTTCGCGGGAACGCAGTATTTT.